This TCR beta chain originates from a study of cytomegalovirus exposure and HLA in healthy donors. Overall study context: It was reported in a later analysis that the 95 to 150 validation repertoires used the same platform as the 550 to 850 first-cohort repertoires.

Clones were sequenced by immunoSEQ multiplex PCR, and TCRdb holds only the in-frame ones, with some missing. Of 220,000 or so clones listed, under 95% are singletons. About this clone itself: The sample has other DNA sequences that encode this CDR3 too.

Material for sequencing was PBMCs. The sequence came from a woman aged 18-29 years in good health and CMV-seronegative.

CDR3: CASSLLGGTGELFF. The DNA of the CDR3 is TGTGCCAGCAGTTTATTGGGGGGGACCGGGGAGCTGTTTTTT. The chain joins TRBV27 to TRBJ2-2, with TRBD2 identical over 7 bases. Trimming took 1 base from V and 5 from J; bases not matched to a gene: 1. The CDR3 has 14 amino acids. Per the germline V gene, CDR1 is MNHEY and CDR2 is SMNVEV (reference sequence).